Sequencing of this T cell receptor (beta chain) was carried out in a study of T-cell memory formation after mild COVID-19. CDR3 size: 18 residues. CDR1 and CDR2 (germline): SGHTA, FQGNSA. Losses at the gene ends were 5 bases for V and 6 bases for J; bases not matched to a gene: 11. The sample holds a few counts of this clonotype. TCRdb passed the 5' RACE reads through MiXCR, listing each CDR3 protein once. Of around 300,000 distinct CDR3 sequences in the sample, roughly 15% were seen once. Sequencing input: PBMCs or a T cell subset sorted from them (not recorded which). The V gene is TRBV7-2, the J gene TRBJ2-3; 16 bases are shared with TRBD2. The sequence derives from a man aged 18-30 years who had mild COVID-19 (a few samples of this study predate the infection). Cell type and time point are not known. The CDR3 sequence is CASSRSGTSGGASDTQYF. The CDR3 bases are TGTGCCAGCAGCCGCTCCGGGACTAGCGGGGGGGCCAGTGATACGCAGTATTTT.